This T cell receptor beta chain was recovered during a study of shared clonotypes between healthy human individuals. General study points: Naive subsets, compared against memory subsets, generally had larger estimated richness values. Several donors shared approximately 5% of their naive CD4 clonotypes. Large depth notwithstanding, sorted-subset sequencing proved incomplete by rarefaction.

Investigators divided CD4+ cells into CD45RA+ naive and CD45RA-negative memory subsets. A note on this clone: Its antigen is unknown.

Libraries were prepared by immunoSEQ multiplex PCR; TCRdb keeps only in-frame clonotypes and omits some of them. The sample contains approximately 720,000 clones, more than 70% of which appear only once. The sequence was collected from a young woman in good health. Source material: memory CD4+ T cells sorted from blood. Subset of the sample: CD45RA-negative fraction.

The CDR3 bases are TGTGCCAGTAGTATAGGGGGACTAGCCGAGCAGTTCTTC. This translates into CASSIGGLAEQFF. V usage is TRBV19 and J usage is TRBJ2-1; TRBD2 matches at 9 bases. Germline CDR1 is LNHDA and CDR2 is SQIVND (reference sequence). There are 13 residues in the CDR3. V was pared by 1 base and J by 10 bases, with 2 bases of the junction left unmatched.